The next 17 T cell receptor beta chains were all read from a single sample in a study of tumor and adjacent non-tumor tissue in lung cancer. This sample's RNA came from whole unsorted tissue. Three rounds of nested PCR, following a modified ARM-PCR protocol, produced the TCRbeta library. One entry per CDR3 protein results from TCRdb running MiXCR on the multiplex PCR reads. The table records more than 120,000 distinct CDR3 sequences, roughly 70% of them present only once. The material sequenced was lung tumor tissue. These receptors all come from a man aged 55 to 70 with small cell lung cancer.

This clonotype was counted only a few times. This chain joins TRBV5-1 and TRBJ2-5; D uncertain. Germline V gene data show CDR1 as SGHRS and CDR2 as YFSETQ. CDR3 length: 14 residues. Trimming left V 5 bases short and J 2 bases short, with 13 bases between. CDR3 DNA sequence: TGCGCCAGCAGGCAGGAACCTGTTCAAGAGACCCAGTACTTC. Encoded protein: CASRQEPVQETQYF. Complete variable domain (other parts from reference TRBV5-1 and TRBJ2-5): KAGVTQTPRYLIKTRGQQVTLSCSPISGHRSVSWYQQTPGQGLQFLFEYFSETQRNKGNFPGRFSGRQFSNSRSEMNVSTLELGDSALYLCASRQEPVQETQYFGPGTRLLVL.

For this clonotype: At one end the junction does not follow the germline gene, possibly because of a read error. This chain uses TRBV28 with TRBJ2-7, with 9 bases identical to TRBD2. The CDR3 contains 16 residues. Germline V gene data show CDR1 as MDHEN and CDR2 as SYDVKM. The CDR3 protein is CARSSPRLAAPYEQYF. The CDR3 nucleotides are TGTGCCAGAAGTTCCCCGAGACTAGCGGCCCCCTACGAGCAGTACTTC.

A remark on this clonotype: Compared with germline, one end of the junction differs, possibly owing to a read error. This chain uses TRBV4-1 with TRBJ2-1; 13 nucleotides agree with TRBD2. CDR1 and CDR2 from the germline V gene are MGHRA and YSYEKL. The CDR3 has 14 amino acids. The CDR3 nucleotides are TGCGCCAACAGTCAAGAATGGTCCGGGACTAGCGGGGTCTTC. Protein product: CANSQEWSGTSGVF.

With respect to this clonotype: Its ends do not fully match the called genes, so a read error is possible. The chain joins TRBV20-1 to TRBJ2-1, with 7 bases identical to TRBD2. Germline CDR1 reads DFQATT; CDR2 reads SNEGSKA (reference sequence). This CDR3 comprises 18 residues. CDR3 amino acids: CNARVPGWGLTGDNEQFF. The CDR3 bases are TGCAATGCTAGAGTCCCAGGGTGGGGACTAACGGGAGACAATGAGCAGTTCTTC.

As concerns this clonotype: A much bigger clone sits one base away, suggesting this may be a read error. J is TRBJ1-2 and V is TRBV4-2; no definite D call. Germline V gives CDR1 LGHNA, CDR2 YNFKEQ. The CDR3 is 14 amino acids. CDR3 sequence (DNA): TGTGCCAGCAGCCAAGATAACAGAAACTATGGCTACGCCTTC. It codes for CASSQDNRNYGYAF.

In the case of this clonotype: An end of the junction does not agree with germline; a read error may underlie this. The rearrangement joins TRBV11-2 to TRBJ1-1; tentative D call: TRBD1 (6 bases). Per the germline V gene, CDR1 is SGHAT and CDR2 is FQNNGV. The CDR3 contains 17 residues. The DNA for the CDR3 is TGTGTCAGCAGCTCAAAGCAGGGGCCAAGGATAGAGACTGAAGCTTTCTTT. The encoded protein is CVSSSKQGPRIETEAFF.

V gene TRBV20-1 combines with J gene TRBJ2-6, with no clear D. CDR1 is DFQATT and CDR2 is SNEGSKA in the germline V gene (reference sequence). V lost 4 bases and J lost 4, with 20 bases in between. This CDR3 is built from 17 residues. CDR3 in amino acids: CSAKDQRSSGGANVLTF. CDR3 in DNA: TGCAGTGCTAAAGATCAACGTAGCTCAGGAGGGGCCAACGTCCTGACTTTC.

In its sample, this clonotype was seen many times. The CDR3 nucleotides are TGCAGTGCTAGGCAGGGATTAGTCAATCAGCCCCAGCATTTT. Encoded protein: CSARQGLVNQPQHF. This chain links TRBV20-1 with TRBJ1-5, with D possibly matching TRBD1 (5 bases). With 3 bases removed from V and 3 bases from J, the gap between germline ends came to 12 bases. The CDR3 is 14 residues long. The germline CDR1 and CDR2 sequences are DFQATT and SNEGSKA (reference sequence).

On this clonotype itself: A junction end diverges from the germline sequence, so it may reflect a read error. The chain employs TRBV4-1 and TRBJ1-2; no clear D. Germline assignment: CDR1 MGHRA and CDR2 YSYEKL. The CDR3 sequence is 13 residues long. The CDR3 here is CAISQDQDYGYTF. CDR3 sequence (DNA): TGTGCCATCAGCCAAGACCAAGACTATGGCTACACCTTC.

This clonotype was seen ten or more times. The chain combines TRBV11-2 with TRBJ1-1, with a tentative D call TRBD1 (5 bases). Deletions cut 5 bases from V and 4 bases from J, with 26 bases between. The CDR3 is made up of 18 amino acids. Germline assignment: CDR1 SGHAT and CDR2 FQNNGV. CDR3 sequence (DNA): TGTGCCAGCAGCCGACCCGGGGCTAGGGGATTGTCCAGCACTGAAGCTTTCTTT. Residues: CASSRPGARGLSSTEAFF.

The genes are TRBV5-1 and TRBJ1-1, with a weak D call TRBD1 (6 bases). The CDR3 has 15 residues. Germline assignment: CDR1 SGHRS and CDR2 YFSETQ. The germline V and J ends were trimmed by 0 bases and 3 bases, with 12 bases remaining between them. Written as DNA, the CDR3 is TGCGCCAGCAGCTTGGCGGGGGGCTGGGACACTGAAGCTTTCTTT. Its translation: CASSLAGGWDTEAFF. The whole variable domain, filled in from reference TRBV5-1 and TRBJ1-1, reads KAGVTQTPRYLIKTRGQQVTLSCSPISGHRSVSWYQQTPGQGLQFLFEYFSETQRNKGNFPGRFSGRQFSNSRSEMNVSTLELGDSALYLCASSLAGGWDTEAFFGQGTRLTVV.

In regard to this clonotype: A much larger clone sits a single nucleotide away, making a read error possible. Given the absence of the conserved phenylalanine or tryptophan at the CDR3 end, a read error is likely. The chain is built from TRBV6-5 and TRBJ1-1; TRBD1 matches at 10 bases. The V gene end was trimmed by 6 bases and the J gene end by 5 bases; junction bases not matched to a gene: 6. The CDR3 runs to 14 residues. Per germline, CDR1 MNHEY and CDR2 SVGAGI. The CDR3 protein is CASRATGGGTEAFI. Written as DNA, the CDR3 is TGTGCCAGCAGGGCGACAGGGGGCGGGACTGAAGCTTTCATT.

As to this clonotype: The junction and the germline gene differ at one end; a read error may be behind it. As DNA, the CDR3 is TGCAGTGTCCCAGGAAGCACCGGGACTAGCAACGGGGAACTGTTTTTT. Translated, it gives CSVPGSTGTSNGELFF. The chain is built from TRBV20-1 and TRBJ2-2, with 9 bases aligning to TRBD2. CDR3 size: 16 residues. Germline CDR1 reads DFQATT; CDR2 reads SNEGSKA (reference sequence).

Remarks on this clonotype: Relative to the germline gene, one junction end is altered; a read error may explain this. The chain is built from TRBV11-2 and TRBJ2-3; the D gene could be TRBD1 or TRBD2 (5 bases each). CDR3 length: 16 residues. Germline CDR1 and CDR2: SGHAT and FQNNGV. CDR3 sequence: CASSFPPTGHTDTQFF. CDR3 coding DNA: TGTGCCAGCAGCTTCCCCCCAACGGGGCACACAGATACGCAGTTTTTT.

About this clonotype itself: At one end the junction does not follow the germline gene, possibly because of a read error. The rearrangement links TRBV11-2 to TRBJ2-3; TRBD2 matches 8 bases. The CDR3 consists of 17 residues. Per germline, CDR1 SGHAT and CDR2 FQNNGV. The CDR3 loop is CVSSFSGGVGYTDMQYF. The CDR3 nucleotides read TGTGTCAGCAGCTTCAGCGGGGGAGTTGGTTACACAGATATGCAGTATTTT. Drawing the rest from reference TRBV11-2 and TRBJ2-3, the complete variable domain is EAGVAQSPRYKIIEKRQSVAFWCNPISGHATLYWYQQILGQGPKLLIQFQNNGVVDDSQLPKDRFSAERLKGVDSTLKIQPAKLEDSAVYLCVSSFSGGVGYTDMQYFGPGTRLTVL.

There are a few counts of this clonotype. J is TRBJ1-6 and V is TRBV28, with D uncertain. The CDR3 has 13 amino acids. V lost 10 bases and J 7 bases, leaving 14 bases between the germline ends. Germline V CDR1 and CDR2: MDHEN, SYDVKM. The CDR3 sequence is CAITSLLNSPLHF. The CDR3 DNA sequence: TGTGCCATCACTTCCCTACTGAATTCACCCCTCCACTTT.

As regards this clonotype: This may stem from a read error, because a much larger clone lies one nucleotide away. The CDR3 loop reads CSLKSEFSGNTIYF. The CDR3 nucleotides are TGCAGTCTTAAATCAGAGTTCTCTGGAAACACCATATATTTT. This rearrangement joins TRBV20-1 to TRBJ1-3; no clear D gene. The CDR3 contains 14 residues. Germline lookup yields CDR1 DFQATT and CDR2 SNEGSKA (reference sequence). V lost 8 bases, J lost 0 bases, and 14 bases lay in between.